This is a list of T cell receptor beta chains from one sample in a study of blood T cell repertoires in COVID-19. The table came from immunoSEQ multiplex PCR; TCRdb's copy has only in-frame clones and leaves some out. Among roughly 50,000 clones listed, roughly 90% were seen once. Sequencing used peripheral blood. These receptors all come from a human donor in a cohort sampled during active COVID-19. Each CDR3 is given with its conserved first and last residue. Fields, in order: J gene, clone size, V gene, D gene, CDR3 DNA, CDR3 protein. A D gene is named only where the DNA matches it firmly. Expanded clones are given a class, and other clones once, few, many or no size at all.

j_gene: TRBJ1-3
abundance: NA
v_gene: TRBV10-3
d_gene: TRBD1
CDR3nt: TGTGCCATCAGTGATATCGCAGGGGGCTCTGGAAACACCATATATTTT
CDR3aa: CAISDIAGGSGNTIYF

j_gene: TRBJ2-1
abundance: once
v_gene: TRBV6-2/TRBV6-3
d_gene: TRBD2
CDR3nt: TGTGCCAGCAGCCTCCGGGAAGGACTAGCGGGGGGGAATGAGCAGTTCTTC
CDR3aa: CASSLREGLAGGNEQFF

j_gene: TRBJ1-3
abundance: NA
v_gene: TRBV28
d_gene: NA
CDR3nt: TGTGCCAGCAGCCATGGGGGAGGTTACTCTGGAAACACCATATATTTT
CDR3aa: CASSHGGGYSGNTIYF

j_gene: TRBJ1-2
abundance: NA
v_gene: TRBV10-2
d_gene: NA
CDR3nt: TGCGCCAGCAGTGAGGAGGCAGTCTATGGCTACACCTTC
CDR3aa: CASSEEAVYGYTF

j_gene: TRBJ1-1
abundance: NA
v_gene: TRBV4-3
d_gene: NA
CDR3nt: TGCGCCAGCAGCCAAGTGGTCACAAAGGGGGGAGGGTTTAACACTGAAGCTTTCTTT
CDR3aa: CASSQVVTKGGGFNTEAFF

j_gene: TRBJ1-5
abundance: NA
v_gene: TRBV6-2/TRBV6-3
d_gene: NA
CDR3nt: TGTGCCAGCAGTTATGGCTCGAGCAATCAGCCCCAGCATTTT
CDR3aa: CASSYGSSNQPQHF

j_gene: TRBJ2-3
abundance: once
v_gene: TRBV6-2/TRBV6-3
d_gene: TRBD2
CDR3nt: TGTGCCAGCACCCCAGCGGGGGGGACAGATACGCAGTATTTT
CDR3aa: CASTPAGGTDTQYF

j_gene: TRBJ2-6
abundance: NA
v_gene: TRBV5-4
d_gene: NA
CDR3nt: TGTGCCAGCAGCCAAGGACAGCGGACGGGGGCCAACGTCCTGACTTTC
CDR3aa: CASSQGQRTGANVLTF

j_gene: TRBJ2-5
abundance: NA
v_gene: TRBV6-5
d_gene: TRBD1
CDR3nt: TGTGCCAGCAGTTACTCCCTAGGACAGGGACAGGAGACCCAGTACTTC
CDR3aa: CASSYSLGQGQETQYF

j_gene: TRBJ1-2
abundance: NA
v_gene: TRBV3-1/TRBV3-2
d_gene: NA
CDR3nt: TGTGCCAGCAGCCAAGATTTGCCCCCACAGGGACGAATCTACTATGGCTACACCTTC
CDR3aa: CASSQDLPPQGRIYYGYTF

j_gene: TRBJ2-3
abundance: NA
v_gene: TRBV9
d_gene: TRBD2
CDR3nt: TGTGCCAGCAGCGTTGGGACTAGCGGGAACCTAGATACGCAGTATTTT
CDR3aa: CASSVGTSGNLDTQYF

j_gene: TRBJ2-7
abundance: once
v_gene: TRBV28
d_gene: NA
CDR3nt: TGTGCCAGCAGGGGGCAGGGGTCATTGTACTACGAGCAGTACTTC
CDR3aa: CASRGQGSLYYEQYF

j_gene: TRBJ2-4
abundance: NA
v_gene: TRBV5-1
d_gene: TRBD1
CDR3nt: TGCGCCAGCAGGAAGACAGGGGGCGGGTCCAAAAACATTCAGTACTTC
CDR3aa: CASRKTGGGSKNIQYF

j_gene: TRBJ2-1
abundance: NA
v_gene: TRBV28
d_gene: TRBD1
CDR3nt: TGTGCCAGCAGGGACCTACAGGGGGCTCGGAATGAGCAGTTCTTC
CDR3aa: CASRDLQGARNEQFF

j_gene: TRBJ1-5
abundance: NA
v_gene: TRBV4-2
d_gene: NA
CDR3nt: TGTGCCAGCAGCCATCCGGGTCCCCAGCATTTT
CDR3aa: CASSHPGPQHF

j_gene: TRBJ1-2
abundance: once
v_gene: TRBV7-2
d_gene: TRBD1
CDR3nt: TGTGCCAGCAGCTTTCGGTCCCGGGACAGGGATGGCTACACCTTC
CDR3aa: CASSFRSRDRDGYTF

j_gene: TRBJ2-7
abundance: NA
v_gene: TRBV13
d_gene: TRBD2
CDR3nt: TGTGCCAGCAGCTCACCTAGCGGGGGGGACACCTACGAGCAGTACTTC
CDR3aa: CASSSPSGGDTYEQYF

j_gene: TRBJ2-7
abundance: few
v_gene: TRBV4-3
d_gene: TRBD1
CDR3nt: TGCGCCAGCAGCCAAAGGGAAAAGGGGGCGTTATACGAGCAGTACTTC
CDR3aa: CASSQREKGALYEQYF

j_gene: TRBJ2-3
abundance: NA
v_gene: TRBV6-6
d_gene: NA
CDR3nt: TGTGCCAGCAGTTTAACAGGGTCCGGCACAGATACGCAGTATTTT
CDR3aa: CASSLTGSGTDTQYF

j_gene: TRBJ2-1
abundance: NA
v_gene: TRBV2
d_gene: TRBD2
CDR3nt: TGTGCCAGCAGTGACGGCCTAGCGGGGGCCCGGGAGCAGTTCTTC
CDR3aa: CASSDGLAGAREQFF

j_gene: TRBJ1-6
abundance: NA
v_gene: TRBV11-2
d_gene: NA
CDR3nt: TGTGCCAGCAGCTTAGAGACGGGATCACCCCTCCACTTT
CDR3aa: CASSLETGSPLHF

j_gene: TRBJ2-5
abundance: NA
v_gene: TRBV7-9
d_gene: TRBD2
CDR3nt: TGTGCCAGCAGCTTAGCGCAGGCGGGGGAAGAGACCCAGTACTTC
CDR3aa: CASSLAQAGEETQYF

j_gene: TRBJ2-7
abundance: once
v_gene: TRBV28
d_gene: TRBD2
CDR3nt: TGTGCCAGCAGTTTACCTAGCGGAAGCTCCTACGAGCAGTACTTC
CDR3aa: CASSLPSGSSYEQYF

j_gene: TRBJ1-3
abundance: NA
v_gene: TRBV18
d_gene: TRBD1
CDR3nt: TGTGCCAGCTCACCAGCGGGACAGGGACGTGGAAACACCATATATTTT
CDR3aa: CASSPAGQGRGNTIYF

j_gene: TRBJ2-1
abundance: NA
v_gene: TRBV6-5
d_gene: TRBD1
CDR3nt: TGTGCCTGCAGTTACCTACAGGGGGTCTACAATGAGCAGTTCTTC
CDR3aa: CACSYLQGVYNEQFF

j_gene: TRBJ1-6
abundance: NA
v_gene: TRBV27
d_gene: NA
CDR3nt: TGTGCCAGCAGTTTAGGGGGGGAAAGCTCACCCCTCCACTTT
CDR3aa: CASSLGGESSPLHF

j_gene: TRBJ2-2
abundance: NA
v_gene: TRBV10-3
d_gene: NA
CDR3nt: TGTGCCATCAGTGAGTCGTCAGTCGCGAACACCGGGGAGCTGTTTTTT
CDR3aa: CAISESSVANTGELFF

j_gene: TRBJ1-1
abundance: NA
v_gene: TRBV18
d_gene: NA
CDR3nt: TGTGCCAGCTCACTTGCCCCGACAGGAACTAACACTGAAGCTTTCTTT
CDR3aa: CASSLAPTGTNTEAFF

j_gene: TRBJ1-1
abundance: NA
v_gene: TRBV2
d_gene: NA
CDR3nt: TGTGCCAGCGCCGGGGGGGGTTACACTGAAGCTTTCTTT
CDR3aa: CASAGGGYTEAFF

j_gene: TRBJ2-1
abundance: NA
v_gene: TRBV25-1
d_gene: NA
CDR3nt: TGTGCCAGCACACAGGAGGGGGCTGGTGAGCAGTTCTTC
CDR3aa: CASTQEGAGEQFF

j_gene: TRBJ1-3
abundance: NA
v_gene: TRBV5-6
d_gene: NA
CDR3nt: TGTGCCAGCAGCACGGGTCTCTCTGGAAACACCATATATTTT
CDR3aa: CASSTGLSGNTIYF

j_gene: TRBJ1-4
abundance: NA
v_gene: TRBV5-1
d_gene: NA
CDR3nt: TGCGCCAGCGGGGAGGGGCTTGATGAAAAACTGTTTTTT
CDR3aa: CASGEGLDEKLFF

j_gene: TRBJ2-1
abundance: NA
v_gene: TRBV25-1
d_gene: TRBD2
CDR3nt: TGTGCCAGCAGTGGACTAGCGGGCAATGAGCAGTTCTTC
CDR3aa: CASSGLAGNEQFF

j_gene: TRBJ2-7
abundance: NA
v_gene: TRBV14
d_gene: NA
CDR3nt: TGTGCCAGCAGCGAAGGGCCCGAGCAGTACTTC
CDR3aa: CASSEGPEQYF

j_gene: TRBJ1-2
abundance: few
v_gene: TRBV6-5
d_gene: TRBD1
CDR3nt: TGTGCCAGCAGTTACCCCACCACAGGGGGCGACTATGGCTACACCTTC
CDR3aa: CASSYPTTGGDYGYTF

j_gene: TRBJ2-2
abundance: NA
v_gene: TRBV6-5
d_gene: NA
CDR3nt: TGTGCCAGCGGCGCAGGTTGGAACACCGGGGAGCTGTTTTTT
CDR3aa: CASGAGWNTGELFF

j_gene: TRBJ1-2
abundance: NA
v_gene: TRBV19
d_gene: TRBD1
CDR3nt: TGTGCCAGTAGTCATATAGATCGGACAGGGCTATCTAACTATGGCTACACCTTC
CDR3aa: CASSHIDRTGLSNYGYTF

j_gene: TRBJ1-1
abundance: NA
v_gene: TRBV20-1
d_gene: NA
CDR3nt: TGCAGCACCCGCGGGGCCACTGAAGCTTTCTTT
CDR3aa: CSTRGATEAFF

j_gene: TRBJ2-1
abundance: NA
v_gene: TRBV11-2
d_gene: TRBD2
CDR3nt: TGTGCCAGCAGCTTATTCGGGGGGATCTCCTACAATGAGCAGTTCTTC
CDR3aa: CASSLFGGISYNEQFF

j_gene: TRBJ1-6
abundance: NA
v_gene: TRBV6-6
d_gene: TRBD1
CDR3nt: TGTGCCAGCAGTTTCGGTACAGGGGGCGATTCACCCCTCCACTTT
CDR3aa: CASSFGTGGDSPLHF